The rows below give T cell receptor beta chains drawn from one sample of a study of T-cell reconstitution after alpha-beta-depleted transplantation in children. TCRdb re-analysed the PCR reads in MiXCR, keeping a single row per CDR3 protein. The table shows 750,000 to 950,000 distinct CDR3 sequences, with about 16% occurring only once. Sequences were derived from PBMCs, mostly from graft donor cells, sampled 360 days after TCRalphabeta/CD19-depleted stem cell transplant. These TCRs come from a male patient younger than 18 who had a stem cell transplant for acute lymphoblastic leukemia, so the T cells may come from the graft donor. Each CDR3 is given with its conserved first and last residue.

>TRBJ1-5|TRBV24-1
CAVDRGPGGPQHF
>TRBJ2-7|TRBV29-1
CSAGLAGGMYEQYF
>TRBJ2-1|TRBV4-1
CASSQDWSSGTYNEQFF
>TRBJ2-1|TRBV7-3
CASSPRTSGDNSYNEQFF
>TRBJ2-5|TRBV19
CASSILWEETQYF
>TRBJ2-3|TRBV12-3/TRBV12-4
CASSPGTLRTDTQYF
>TRBJ2-1|TRBV3-1
CASSREGERAEQFF
>TRBJ1-4|TRBV7-6
CASSLSVTATNEKLFF
>TRBJ1-1|TRBV6-5
CASSYSDPARTEAFF
>TRBJ1-5|TRBV19
CASHRDRSPNQPQHF
>TRBJ2-7|TRBV27
CASSLSPDRAAYEQYF
>TRBJ2-1|TRBV29-1
CSVPTSGRRYEQFF
>TRBJ2-2|TRBV12-3/TRBV12-4
CASSSWTLGELFF